This T cell receptor beta chain is drawn from a study of OX40 agonist ivuxolimab in advanced cancers. Study as a whole: Treatment received earlier with anti-PD-1, anti-PD-L1 or anti-CTLA-4 agents was allowed, and roughly 40% had some.

The table came from immunoSEQ multiplex PCR; TCRdb's copy has only in-frame clones and leaves some out. The sample contains over 40,000 clones, more than 70% of which appear only once. The sequence was obtained from an adult with an advanced solid tumor such as melanoma, head and neck, liver or kidney cancer. The sample in question was CD4+ or CD8+ T cells sorted from blood, obtained in a trial of the OX40 agonist ivuxolimab.

CDR3 residues: CASSPGWQNTGELFF. The CDR3 DNA sequence: TGTGCCAGCAGCCCAGGGTGGCAGAACACCGGGGAGCTGTTTTTT. This rearrangement joins TRBV11-3 to TRBJ2-2; D may be TRBD1 (5 bases). V was clipped by 5 bases and J by 1 base, with 11 bases between them. The CDR3 spans 15 residues. CDR1 is SGHNT, CDR2 YENEEA, per germline. The full variable domain, with the rest looked up from reference TRBV11-3 and TRBJ2-2, is EAGVVQSPRYKIIEKKQPVAFWCNPISGHNTLYWYLQNLGQGPELLIRYENEEAVDDSQLPKDRFSAERLKGVDSTLKIQPAELGDSAVYLCASSPGWQNTGELFFGEGSRLTVL.